The source of this T cell receptor beta chain is a study of regulatory T cells in long-lasting Graves disease (dated by TCRdb to the early 2020s). Concerning the study at large: Persistent Graves' disease meant more than 5 years of antithyroid drug treatment with TSH receptor autoantibodies that stayed positive. Peripheral blood TCR sequencing and RNA sequencing compared persistent Graves' disease patients with newly diagnosed Graves' disease patients. The study was registered as a clinical trial and conducted in China. A total of some 35 samples underwent TCR sequencing: some 13 from persistent and around 20 from newly diagnosed Graves' disease patients. In the clinical cohort, patients with persistent Graves' disease had used antithyroid drugs for an average of around 9.9 years. Study-level results and caveats: The study examined only peripheral blood because the primary lesion, thyroid tissue, could not be accessed. A larger number of public clonotypes was shared among persistent patients (approximately 3,000) than among newly diagnosed patients (roughly 970). The small sample size was acknowledged by the authors as a limitation that may reduce accuracy. Sequencing and analysis were restricted to the TCR beta chain. Persistent Graves' disease patients showed lower TCR Shannon entropy and fewer highly expanded clones than newly diagnosed patients, suggesting clonal expansion.

This clonotype was recorded a few times. The specificity of this receptor is unknown. Per-base quality was not reported, and no clone a single base away is much larger than it. Library preparation used multiplex PCR. The sequencer listed for this sample is Illumina HiSeq 4000. TCR beta libraries were built with iRepertoire HTBI primers and Arm-PCR amplification of CDR3 regions. Before sequencing, the PCR products underwent gel purification. As for the original processing: A total of 62 TRBV and 14 TRBJ segments were identified across samples and were used for gene usage analysis of CDR3 amino acid clonotypes. COPE and FqMerger were used to merge the filtered high-quality paired reads into contigs. BLAST was used to align contigs to the IMGT TRBV, TRBD and TRBJ reference genes, and CDR3 was defined following IMGT. Any clonotype with a frequency above 0.1% was counted as a highly expanded clone. Shannon entropy served as the measure of repertoire diversity, while the Gini coefficient captured V-J evenness. Clonotypes shared by more than one individual were considered public. TCRdb took the public reads, trimmed them with fastp at Q25, ran MiXCR for clone calling and kept in-frame beta chains. Rows with a matching CDR3 protein are joined into one entry that keeps the most common DNA and genes. TCRdb's processing, not the authors' own work, is the source of the V and J calls. The sample yields 500,000 to 800,000 distinct CDR3 sequences; 25% to 35% were counted once. The ten top clones hold around 42% of the sample.

The sample's time point label is to be understood as: persistent/refractory GD, antithyroid drugs over 5 years with positive TRAb. For both TCR sequencing and RNA sequencing, RNA was extracted from PBMCs in TRIzol. The diagnosis of Graves' disease followed American Thyroid Association guidelines. Patients for the study were recruited at an endocrinology department in Xi'an, China. Each patient gave around 9.2 milliliters of peripheral blood, collected in an EDTA anticoagulant tube. Ficoll Paque Plus density gradient separation was used to isolate PBMCs, and no further T cell sorting was performed. An Agilent 2100 Bioanalyzer and agarose gel were used to assess RNA quality, and a NanoDrop 2000 was used to measure RNA concentration. This specimen consisted of peripheral blood mononuclear cells (PBMCs), obtained when the disease was refractory, from a patient treated with antithyroid drugs. This receptor was identified in a female donor with Graves disease.

The CDR3 loop reads CASSIDGYGGYTF. The sequenced DNA: TGTGCCAGCAGCATCGACGGCTACGGTGGCTACACCTTC. In this chain, TRBV6-1 is recombined with TRBJ1-2, with the D segment identity uncertain. In the germline V gene, CDR1 corresponds to MNHNS and CDR2 to SASEGT. Including cysteine and phenylalanine, the CDR3 has 13 amino acids. Only the CDR3 DNA stays, 39 bases, in frame from base 1. The junction carries 15 bases between V and J, which are trimmed by 6 bases and 7 bases respectively.